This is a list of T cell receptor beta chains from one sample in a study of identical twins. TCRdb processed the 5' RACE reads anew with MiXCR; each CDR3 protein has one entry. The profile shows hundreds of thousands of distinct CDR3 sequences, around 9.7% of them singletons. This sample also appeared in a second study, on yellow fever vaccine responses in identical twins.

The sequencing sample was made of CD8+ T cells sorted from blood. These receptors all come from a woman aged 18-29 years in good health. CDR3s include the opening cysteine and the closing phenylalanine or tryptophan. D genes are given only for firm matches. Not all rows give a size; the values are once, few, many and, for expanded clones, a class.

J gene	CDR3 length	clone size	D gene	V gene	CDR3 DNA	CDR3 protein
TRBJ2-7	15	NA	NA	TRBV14	TGTGCCAGCAGCCATTTCCAGGGACCCTCCTACGAGCAGTACTTC	CASSHFQGPSYEQYF
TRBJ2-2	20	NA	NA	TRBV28	TGTGCCAGCAGTTTATGGGAATCGATCAGCATGGCAAGAGGCACCGGGGAGCTGTTTTTT	CASSLWESISMARGTGELFF
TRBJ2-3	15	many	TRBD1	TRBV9	TGTGCCAGCAGCCTACAGGGGGCTGGGACAGATACGCAGTATTTT	CASSLQGAGTDTQYF
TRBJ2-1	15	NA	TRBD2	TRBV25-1	TGTGCCAGCAGTGACGATCTAGCGGGAGCGGGTGAGCAGTTCTTC	CASSDDLAGAGEQFF
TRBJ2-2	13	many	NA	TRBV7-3	TGTGCCAGCAGCCAAGATCCCGGGGGAGAGCTGTTTTTT	CASSQDPGGELFF
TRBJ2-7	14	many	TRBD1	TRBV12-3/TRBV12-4	TGTGCCAGCAGTTTGAGGCAGGGGGCCTACGAGCAGTACTTC	CASSLRQGAYEQYF
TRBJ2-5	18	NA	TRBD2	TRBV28	TGTGCCAGCAGTTACACACTAGCGGGGGACCCCATTCAAGAGACCCAGTACTTC	CASSYTLAGDPIQETQYF
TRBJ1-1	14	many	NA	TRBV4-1	TGCGCCAGCAGCCAAGGGACCCTAAGGACTGAAGCTTTCTTT	CASSQGTLRTEAFF
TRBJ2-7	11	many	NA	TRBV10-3	TGTGCCATCAGTGAGGGGTACGAGCAGTACTTC	CAISEGYEQYF
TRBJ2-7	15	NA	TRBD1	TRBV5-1	TGCGCCAGCAGCTTGGTACAGGGGAGCTCCTACGAGCAGTACTTC	CASSLVQGSSYEQYF
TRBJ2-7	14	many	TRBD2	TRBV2	TGTGCCAGCTGGGAAGGCGGGAGCGGCCACGAGCAGTACTTC	CASWEGGSGHEQYF
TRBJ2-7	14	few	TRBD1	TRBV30	TGTGCCTGGAGTACGTCCGGGACAGTTTACGAGCAGTACTTC	CAWSTSGTVYEQYF
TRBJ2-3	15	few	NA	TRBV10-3	TGTGCCATAAAGCGCAGGGTTGGGGGCACAGATACGCAGTATTTT	CAIKRRVGGTDTQYF
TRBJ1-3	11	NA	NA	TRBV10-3	TGTGCCATCAGTTTGGGAAACACCATATATTTT	CAISLGNTIYF
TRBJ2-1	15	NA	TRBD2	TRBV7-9	TGTGCCAGCAGCACTAGCGGGAGGGCCCGGGTTGAGCAGTTCTTC	CASSTSGRARVEQFF
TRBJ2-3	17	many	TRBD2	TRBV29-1	TGCAGCGTCCCATTGTTAGCGGGACTAGAGGCAACAGATACGCAGTATTTT	CSVPLLAGLEATDTQYF
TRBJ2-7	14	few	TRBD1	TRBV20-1	TGCAGTGCTCCCGGGACAGAGCCCTCATACGAGCAGTACTTC	CSAPGTEPSYEQYF
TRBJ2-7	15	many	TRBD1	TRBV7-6	TGTGCCAGCAGCGCAAGGAACGGACAGGACTACGAGCAGTACTTC	CASSARNGQDYEQYF
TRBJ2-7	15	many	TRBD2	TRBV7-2	TGTGCCAGCAGCCTTAGGACTAGCGTGGATTACGAGCAGTACTTC	CASSLRTSVDYEQYF
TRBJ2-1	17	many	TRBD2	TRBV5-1	TGCGCCAGCAGCCCTACTCTAGCGGGGGGGCCAGGGAATGAGCAGTTCTTC	CASSPTLAGGPGNEQFF
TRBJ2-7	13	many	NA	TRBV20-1	TGCAGTGTCCCGGACTACCCCTCCTACGAGCAGTACTTC	CSVPDYPSYEQYF
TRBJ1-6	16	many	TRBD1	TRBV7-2	TGTGCCAGCAGCGCCCGACGGGACAGCCTTAATTCACCCCTCCACTTT	CASSARRDSLNSPLHF
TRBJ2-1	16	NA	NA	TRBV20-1	TGCAGTGCTAGTCCCCCGCTAGCGAGCTCCTACAATGAGCAGTTCTTC	CSASPPLASSYNEQFF
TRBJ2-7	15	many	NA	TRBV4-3	TGCGCCAGCAGCACAAACAGGGCGGGGGCCTACGAGCAGTACTTC	CASSTNRAGAYEQYF
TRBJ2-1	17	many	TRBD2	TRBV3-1	TGTGCCAGCAGACCGGGACTAGCGGGAGATTCCTACAATGAGCAGTTCTTC	CASRPGLAGDSYNEQFF
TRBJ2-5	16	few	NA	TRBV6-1	TGTGCCAGCAGTGAAGAGGGACGGGTTGGGCTCCGGACCCAGTACTTC	CASSEEGRVGLRTQYF
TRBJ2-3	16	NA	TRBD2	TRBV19	TGTGCCAGTAGCATTGGACTAGCTGCCCCCACAGATACGCAGTATTTT	CASSIGLAAPTDTQYF
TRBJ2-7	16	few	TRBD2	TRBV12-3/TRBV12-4	TGTGCCAGCAGCACCGGGACTAGCGGGGTAGCCTACGAGCAGTACTTC	CASSTGTSGVAYEQYF
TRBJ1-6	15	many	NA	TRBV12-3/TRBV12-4	TGTGCCAGCAGTAGCCGGGCCCGCTATAATTCACCCCTCCACTTT	CASSSRARYNSPLHF
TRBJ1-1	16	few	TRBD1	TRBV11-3	TGTGCCAGCAGACGGGTGACGGGACAGAGGAACACTGAAGCTTTCTTT	CASRRVTGQRNTEAFF
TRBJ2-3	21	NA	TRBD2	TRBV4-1	TGCGCCAGCAGCCAATATTACGGGACCGGGACTAGCGGAACTAGCACAGATACGCAGTATTTT	CASSQYYGTGTSGTSTDTQYF
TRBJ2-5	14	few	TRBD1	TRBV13	TGTGCCAGCAGCCAGGGACAGGGCTGGGAGACCCAGTACTTC	CASSQGQGWETQYF
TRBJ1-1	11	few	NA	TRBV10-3	TGTGCCATCGGACTGGACACTGAAGCTTTCTTT	CAIGLDTEAFF
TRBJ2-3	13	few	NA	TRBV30	TGTGCCTGGGTAAGGGGGATGGGAGATACGCAGTATTTT	CAWVRGMGDTQYF
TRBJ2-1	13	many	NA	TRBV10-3	TGTGCCATCAGTGCCCGCGTGCAGGATGAGCAGTTCTTC	CAISARVQDEQFF
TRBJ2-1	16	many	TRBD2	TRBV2	TGTGCCAGCAGTGAAGGTGCTAGCGGCCGCTACAATGAGCAGTTCTTC	CASSEGASGRYNEQFF
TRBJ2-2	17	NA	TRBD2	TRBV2	TGTGCCAGCAGTGAATTCGGGACTAGCATGAACACCGGGGAGCTGTTTTTT	CASSEFGTSMNTGELFF
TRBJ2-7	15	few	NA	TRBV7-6	TGTGCCAGCAGCTCCGCCTCCGGCGGACACTACGAGCAGTACTTC	CASSSASGGHYEQYF
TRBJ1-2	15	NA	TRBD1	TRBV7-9	TGTGCCAGCAGCTTAAGGGAACAGGGGGCCGGGAGCTACACCTTC	CASSLREQGAGSYTF
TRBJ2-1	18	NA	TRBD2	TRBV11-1	TGTGCCAGCAGCTTAGTATCCCCGCCAGCGGGAGTCGGAAGTGAGCAGTTCTTC	CASSLVSPPAGVGSEQFF
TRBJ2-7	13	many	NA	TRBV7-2	TGTGCCAGCAGCACCGGACTAACCTACGAGCAGTACTTC	CASSTGLTYEQYF
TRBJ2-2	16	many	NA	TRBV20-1	TGCAGTGCTAGAGATCTAACGCCTGGAGAGACCGGGGAGCTGTTTTTT	CSARDLTPGETGELFF
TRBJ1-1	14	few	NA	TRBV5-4	TGTGCCAGCAGCTTGACAGATGGAAGCACTGAAGCTTTCTTT	CASSLTDGSTEAFF
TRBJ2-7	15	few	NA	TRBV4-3	TGCGCCAGCAGCCAAGAACGGGATCTGTCCTACGAGCAGTACTTC	CASSQERDLSYEQYF
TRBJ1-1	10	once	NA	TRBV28	TGTGCCAGCGTTCAAGATGAAGCTTTCTTT	CASVQDEAFF
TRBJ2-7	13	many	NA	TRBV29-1	TGCAGCGTTGAGTACAGGCCAGAGGGCGAGCAGTACTTC	CSVEYRPEGEQYF
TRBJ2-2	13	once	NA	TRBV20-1	TGCAGTGCTAGATGGAACCAAACCGGGGAGCTGTTTTTT	CSARWNQTGELFF
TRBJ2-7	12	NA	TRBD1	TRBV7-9	TGTGCCGGACAAGACAGGGAAAACGAGCAGTACTTC	CAGQDRENEQYF
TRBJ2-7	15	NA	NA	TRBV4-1	TGCGCCAGCAGCCAAGTTGGGGTAAACCCCTACGAGCAGTACTTC	CASSQVGVNPYEQYF
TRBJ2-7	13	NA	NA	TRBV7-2	TGTGCCAGCAGTCACAGTAACGGCTACGAGCAGTACTTC	CASSHSNGYEQYF
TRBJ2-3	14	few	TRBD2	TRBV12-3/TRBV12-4	TGTGCCAGCAGTCGCTTCGAGCGCGGGGGGACGCAGTATTTT	CASSRFERGGTQYF
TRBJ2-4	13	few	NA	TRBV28	TGTGCCAGCAGTTCCCCTGGTGGGAACATTCAGTACTTC	CASSSPGGNIQYF
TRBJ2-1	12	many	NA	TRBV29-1	TGCAGCGCTCTTCCCCCCACCAATGAGCAGTTCTTC	CSALPPTNEQFF
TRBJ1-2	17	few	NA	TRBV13	TGTGCCAGCAGCTCTCCCCGCGCCGAGGGAAGTAACTATGGCTACACCTTC	CASSSPRAEGSNYGYTF
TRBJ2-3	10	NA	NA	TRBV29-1	TGCAGCGTTGCATCAGATACGCAGTATTTT	CSVASDTQYF
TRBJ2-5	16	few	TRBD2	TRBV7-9	TGTGCCAGCAGCTTGATTACTAGCGGTCTACAAGAGACCCAGTACTTC	CASSLITSGLQETQYF
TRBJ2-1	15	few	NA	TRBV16	TGTGCCAGCAGCCAATCATCTGGCACTTACAATGAGCAGTTCTTC	CASSQSSGTYNEQFF